This T cell receptor beta chain was captured in a study of control samples from healthy donors and cancer patients. The CDR3 extends over 18 amino acids. V dropped 5 bases and J dropped 0 bases, with 19 bases sitting between them. Germline-derived CDR1 and CDR2 are SGHVS and FNYEAQ. Some clones are missing from TCRdb's copy, which holds only in-frame ones; the method was immunoSEQ multiplex PCR. Of some 140,000 clones in the sample, roughly 92% are singletons; the top ten hold around 11%. Input material: blood. The J gene is TRBJ1-4, the V gene TRBV7-6, with D perhaps TRBD1 (5 bases). The TCR was taken from a man aged 25-40 years in good health. The CDR3 DNA is TGTGCCAGCAGCCAATCTTTTGGGGGATCAACAACTAATGAAAAACTGTTTTTT. Its translation is CASSQSFGGSTTNEKLFF.